This is a list of T cell receptor beta chains from one sample in a study of blood T cell repertoires in COVID-19. The method was immunoSEQ multiplex PCR; TCRdb's version includes in-frame clones alone and lacks a portion of them. The sample lists about 150,000 clones, around 91% occurring once. The sequencing input was peripheral blood. These receptors came from a man between 18 and 29 years old with COVID-19, enrolled during active disease. Each CDR3 is given with its conserved first and last residue. The order of the fields is D gene, clone size, V gene, CDR3 length, J gene, CDR3 DNA, CDR3 protein. The D gene is left open where the match is weak. Clone size is not always given. Where it is, it says once, few, many or a class for expanded clones.

>NA|once|TRBV24-1|16|TRBJ2-1
TGTGCCACCAGTGATGCGACAGCCAGCTCCTACAATGAGCAGTTCTTC
CATSDATASSYNEQFF
>NA|once|TRBV29-1|14|TRBJ2-1
TGCAGCGCCGCTGGGACAGGGACTAGCGTTGAGCAGTTCTTC
CSAAGTGTSVEQFF
>TRBD2|NA|TRBV11-2|15|TRBJ2-1
TGTGCCAGCAGCACTATAGCGGGAGACTACAATGAGCAGTTCTTC
CASSTIAGDYNEQFF
>TRBD2|NA|TRBV4-2|16|TRBJ2-7
TGTGCCAGCAGCCCTGGGACTAGCGGGAGGTCGTACGAGCAGTACTTC
CASSPGTSGRSYEQYF
>NA|NA|TRBV5-4|14|TRBJ2-6
TGTGCCAGCAGCTTGGACACTGGGGCCAACGTCCTGACTTTC
CASSLDTGANVLTF
>NA|NA|TRBV13|17|TRBJ2-1
TGTGCCAGCACCCAAACAGGGAGGCGGGAGAGGTACAATGAGCAGTTCTTC
CASTQTGRRERYNEQFF
>TRBD2|NA|TRBV19|12|TRBJ2-7
TGTGCCACCACCTCGGGGGGTTACGAGCAGTACTTC
CATTSGGYEQYF
>NA|NA|TRBV18|13|TRBJ1-4
TGTGCCAGCTCAAGGGAGCTTGGGGAAAAACTGTTTTTT
CASSRELGEKLFF
>NA|NA|TRBV5-6|15|TRBJ2-1
TGTGCCAGCACCCCTGACTGGGGGCCATACAATGAGCAGTTCTTC
CASTPDWGPYNEQFF
>TRBD1|NA|TRBV13|15|TRBJ2-3
TGTGCCAGCAGCCCGCGACAGGGCTGGACAGATACGCAGTATTTT
CASSPRQGWTDTQYF
>TRBD1|NA|TRBV7-9|15|TRBJ1-2
TGTGCCAGCAGCTTTGGGACAGGGTTGAAGCTCGGCTACACCTTC
CASSFGTGLKLGYTF
>NA|NA|TRBV19|16|TRBJ1-5
TGTGCCAGTAGTATAGTCCCCCAACAGGGTAATCAGCCCCAGCATTTT
CASSIVPQQGNQPQHF
>TRBD2|NA|TRBV6-6|16|TRBJ2-3
TGTGCCAGCAGTTACCTATCGGGAGGGTCTTCAGATACGCAGTATTTT
CASSYLSGGSSDTQYF
>NA|NA|TRBV11-2|17|TRBJ2-2
TGTGCCAGCAGCTCACCCGGGACGGGGGAGAACACCGGGGAGCTGTTTTTT
CASSSPGTGENTGELFF
>NA|NA|TRBV28|15|TRBJ2-2
TGTGCCAGCAGTTTGTTCCCAGGTATCAGCGGGGAGCTGTTTTTT
CASSLFPGISGELFF
>TRBD2|NA|TRBV19|18|TRBJ2-7
TGTGCCAGTAGTCGGGGACTAGCGGGAAATCCTACCTCCTACGAGCAGTACTTC
CASSRGLAGNPTSYEQYF
>TRBD2|NA|TRBV5-6|19|TRBJ2-7
TGTGCCAGCAGCCGCTTAGGACTAGCGGGATTCACGTCGGCTTACGAGCAGTACTTC
CASSRLGLAGFTSAYEQYF
>NA|once|TRBV9|13|TRBJ1-1
TGTGCCAGCAGCGTAGTCGGGGAGGCTGAAGCTTTCTTT
CASSVVGEAEAFF
>NA|NA|TRBV20-1|11|TRBJ2-7
TGCAGTGCTAGCGGAGAGGTCGAGCAGTACTTC
CSASGEVEQYF
>NA|once|TRBV7-9|16|TRBJ2-1
TGTGCCAGCAGCTCAACAGGGATGTTATCCTACAATGAGCAGTTCTTC
CASSSTGMLSYNEQFF
>NA|NA|TRBV30|12|TRBJ2-7
TGTGCCTGGACCCGGGGTCCCTACGAGCAGTACTTC
CAWTRGPYEQYF
>TRBD1|once|TRBV15|14|TRBJ1-5
TGTGCCACCAGCAGGGACAGGGGCCATCAGCCCCAGCATTTT
CATSRDRGHQPQHF
>TRBD1|NA|TRBV28|14|TRBJ1-2
TGTGCCAGCAGTTTAGCAGGGGGACTCTATGGCTACACCTTC
CASSLAGGLYGYTF
>TRBD1|once|TRBV27|18|TRBJ1-5
TGTGCCAGCAGGGGGACAGGGGGCATCCCGGTTAGCAATCAGCCCCAGCATTTT
CASRGTGGIPVSNQPQHF
>NA|once|TRBV11-3|13|TRBJ2-2
TGTGCCAGCAGCTTCCTCAACACCGGGGAGCTGTTTTTT
CASSFLNTGELFF
>NA|NA|TRBV19|15|TRBJ2-1
TGTGCCAGTAGTATTGGACAAGTTAGCAACAATGAGCAGTTCTTC
CASSIGQVSNNEQFF
>NA|NA|TRBV5-1|15|TRBJ1-3
TGCGCCAGCAGCCCCCAGACGGGCTCTGGAAACACCATATATTTT
CASSPQTGSGNTIYF
>TRBD1|NA|TRBV5-1|15|TRBJ2-7
TGCGCCAGCAGCCAAGGGACAGGGAAATCGAATGAGCAGTACTTC
CASSQGTGKSNEQYF
>NA|NA|TRBV29-1|10|TRBJ2-5
TGCAGCGCTCGCGGGGAGACCCAGTACTTC
CSARGETQYF
>TRBD2|NA|TRBV5-4|16|TRBJ2-3
TGTGCCAGCAGCCCCGGACTAGGTCCTGGCACAGATACGCAGTATTTT
CASSPGLGPGTDTQYF
>TRBD1|NA|TRBV7-8|13|TRBJ2-7
TGTGCCAGCAGCCGGGACAGGGGCTACGAGCAGTACTTC
CASSRDRGYEQYF
>NA|NA|TRBV29-1|16|TRBJ2-3
TGCAGCGTTGAGGGGGGGCCTTCCTACCTTACAGATACGCAGTATTTT
CSVEGGPSYLTDTQYF
>TRBD1|NA|TRBV28|16|TRBJ2-1
TGTGCCAGCAGTGACCTCGGACAGGGATTTAACAATGAGCAGTTCTTC
CASSDLGQGFNNEQFF
>NA|few|TRBV11-1|15|TRBJ2-1
TGTGCCAGCTGTTTGACGGGAGCAGGTTACAATGAGCAGTTCTTC
CASCLTGAGYNEQFF
>TRBD1|NA|TRBV24-1|14|TRBJ1-2
TGTGCCACCAGTGGCCTGGACAGGGTGGAGGGCTACACCTTC
CATSGLDRVEGYTF
>NA|once|TRBV27|16|TRBJ2-1
TGTGCCAGCAGTTTATTGCGGGGTATCTCCTACAATGAGCAGTTCTTC
CASSLLRGISYNEQFF
>NA|NA|TRBV20-1|15|TRBJ1-1
TGCAGTGCTAGTGGGGAGGGGAAGTTCTTCGCTGAAGCTTTCTTT
CSASGEGKFFAEAFF
>NA|NA|TRBV7-2|13|TRBJ2-5
TGTGCCAGCAGCTTACAATCGGTAGAGACCCAGTACTTC
CASSLQSVETQYF
>NA|NA|TRBV16|15|TRBJ1-2
TGTGCCAGCAGCCAAACGACAGGCAGGGCCTATGGCTACACCTTC
CASSQTTGRAYGYTF
>TRBD1|NA|TRBV6-5|14|TRBJ2-5
TGTGCCAGCAGTTGGGGGGGACAGGGAGAGACCCAGTACTTC
CASSWGGQGETQYF
>NA|NA|TRBV5-4|14|TRBJ1-1
TGTGCCAGCAGCCCCATGGCAGGGCACACTGAAGCTTTCTTT
CASSPMAGHTEAFF
>TRBD2|NA|TRBV6-2/TRBV6-3|14|TRBJ2-1
TGTGCCAGCAGTTCCGGACTAGCGGGAGGAGAGCAGTTCTTC
CASSSGLAGGEQFF
>NA|once|TRBV7-2|15|TRBJ1-2
TGTGCCAGCAGCCCTCAAGGCGGAGTTAACTATGGCTACACCTTC
CASSPQGGVNYGYTF
>TRBD2|once|TRBV7-8|15|TRBJ2-1
TGTGCCAGCAGCTCAAGCGGGAGTGGCTACAATGAGCAGTTCTTC
CASSSSGSGYNEQFF
>TRBD1|NA|TRBV11-2|15|TRBJ2-5
TGTGCCAGCAGCTTAGTGACAGGGCCCCAAGAGACCCAGTACTTC
CASSLVTGPQETQYF
>TRBD2|NA|TRBV7-2|14|TRBJ2-1
TGTGCCAGCAGCTCTAGCGGGAGCTTCTTTGAGCAGTTCTTC
CASSSSGSFFEQFF
>NA|NA|TRBV5-6|13|TRBJ2-5
TGTGCCGCTGGAGCGGGCAACCAAGAGACCCAGTACTTC
CAAGAGNQETQYF
>NA|NA|TRBV11-2|11|TRBJ2-7
TGTGCCAGCAGCAAAACTAGTGAGCAGTACTTC
CASSKTSEQYF
>TRBD1|NA|TRBV27|14|TRBJ2-7
TGTGCCAGCAGTTTCTGGGACAGTCGCTACGAGCAGTACTTC
CASSFWDSRYEQYF
>NA|NA|TRBV2|14|TRBJ2-7
TGTGCCAGCAGTGTGGTGGCGCGGGTATACGAGCAGTACTTC
CASSVVARVYEQYF
>NA|NA|TRBV7-9|14|TRBJ1-2
TGTGCCAGCAGCTTACGACGGGGGTCGTATGGCTACACCTTC
CASSLRRGSYGYTF
>TRBD2|NA|TRBV6-5|14|TRBJ2-1
TGTGCCACCTCCTCAGCGGGAGCTGGCAATGAGCAGTTCTTC
CATSSAGAGNEQFF
>NA|NA|TRBV7-2|15|TRBJ2-7
TGTGCCAGCAGCTTAGTTAGAGGACAATCCTACGAGCAGTACTTC
CASSLVRGQSYEQYF